Below, 24 T cell receptor beta chains from the same sample are listed, as sequenced in a study of molecular identifiers for immune sequencing clone quantification. TCRdb re-analysed the PCR reads in MiXCR, keeping a single row per CDR3 protein. The profile shows 100,000 or so distinct CDR3 sequences, under 40% of them singletons. The sequenced sample was naive CD8+ T cells from blood, with Jurkat cell RNA spiked in. Stated subset: FACS-sorted CD8+CD4-CCR7+CD45RA+ naive T cells. Receptor source: a human donor in good health. Some libraries in this study had Jurkat cell RNA spiked in.

In this sample, this clonotype turned up once. This sequence joins TRBV28 and TRBJ1-5, with TRBD1 matching over 7 bases. Germline CDR1 is MDHEN and CDR2 is SYDVKM. V was clipped by 3 bases and J by 4 bases; unmatched bases: 6. The CDR3 runs 15 residues. Here the CDR3 DNA reads TGTGCCAGCAGTTTGAGGGGGCAAGGGAATCAGCCCCAGCATTTT. Encoded protein: CASSLRGQGNQPQHF. The variable domain in full, with the rest retrieved from reference TRBV28 and TRBJ1-5, is DVKVTQSSRYLVKRTGEKVFLECVQDMDHENMFWYRQDPGLGLRLIYFSYDVKMKEKGDIPEGYSVSREKKERFSLILESASTNQTSMYLCASSLRGQGNQPQHFGDGTRLSIL.

This clonotype was seen only a few times. Germline is not matched at one junction end, which may reflect a read error. J is TRBJ1-1 and V is TRBV12-3 or TRBV12-4, with 10 bases aligning to TRBD1. This CDR3 region has 15 residues. The CDR3, as DNA: TGTGCCAGCAGTTCCTGGACAGGGGGAAACACTGGAGCTTTCTTT. Translation: CASSSWTGGNTGAFF.

This clonotype was recorded once. One end of the junction fails to match germline, which may point to a read error. J is TRBJ2-2 and V is TRBV12-3 or TRBV12-4; perhaps TRBD2 as D (5 bases). The CDR3 totals 13 residues. The CDR3 here is CASSLVGTGVLFF. CDR3 in DNA: TGTGCCAGCAGTTTAGTGGGCACCGGGGTGCTGTTTTTT.

This clonotype was seen repeatedly, ten times or more. This chain joins TRBV29-1 and TRBJ1-5; D is uncertain. Germline-derived CDR1 and CDR2 are SQVTM and ANQGSEA. Trimming took off 3 bases at V and 4 bases at J, with 10 bases between the two ends. The CDR3 loop spans 13 amino acids. The CDR3: CSVDYGFNQPQHF. The CDR3 coding sequence is TGCAGCGTTGATTACGGGTTTAATCAGCCCCAGCATTTT.

The chain recombines TRBV6-2 or TRBV6-3 with TRBJ2-3; no clear D gene. The V end was cut by 2 bases, the J end by 6 bases, with 9 bases between. CDR3 length: 13 amino acids. Germline V gene data show CDR1 as MNHEY and CDR2 as SVGEGT. This chain's CDR3 is CASSYTQLDTQYF. CDR3 DNA: TGTGCCAGCAGTTACACCCAACTGGATACGCAGTATTTT.

This clonotype was seen a handful of times. This sequence may be a read error, since a much larger clone differs from it by one base. The genes are TRBV29-1 and TRBJ1-1; D may be TRBD1 (5 bases). The V and J ends lost 4 bases and 6 bases respectively, with 12 bases between them. CDR3 size: 12 residues. Germline CDR1 and CDR2: SQVTM and ANQGSEA. The CDR3 reads CSVVRGGAEAFF. In nucleotides, the CDR3 is TGCAGCGTTGTACGCGGGGGGGCTGAAGCTTTCTTT. The full variable domain, completed using reference TRBV29-1 and TRBJ1-1, is SAVISQKPSRDICQRGTSLTIQCQVDSQVTMMFWYRQQPGQSLTLIATANQGSEATYESGFVIDKFPISRPNLTFSTLTVSNMSPEDSSIYLCSVVRGGAEAFFGQGTRLTVV.

Turning to this clonotype: It is likely a read error, because the conserved phenylalanine at the end of the CDR3 is missing. The DNA is left out, because the CDR3 cannot be placed on it with certainty; the CDR3 is given as TCRdb lists it. This chain uses TRBV21-1 with TRBJ2-7; the DNA was not used to check the table's D call, TRBD2. TRBV21-1 is a pseudogene segment. The CDR3 comprises 17 residues, both ends counted. The chain's CDR3 is CASSKGMYIPEGNEQYL.

In the case of this clonotype: One end of the junction varies from germline; a read error may be responsible. The V call is TRBV27, the J call TRBJ2-3, with 7 positions matching TRBD1. The germline V gene has CDR1 MNHEY and CDR2 SMNVEV (reference sequence). The CDR3 contains 13 residues. The CDR3 sequence: CASGTALIDSQYF. As DNA, the CDR3 is TGTGCCAGCGGGACAGCTTTAATAGATTCGCAGTATTTT.

Here the CDR3 reads CASSQEIAGGRTGELFF. CDR3 nucleotides: TGTGCCAGCAGCCAAGAGATAGCGGGAGGCAGGACCGGGGAGCTGTTTTTT. The V call is TRBV4-2, the J call TRBJ2-2; 10 bases line up with TRBD2. V shed 0 bases and J 5 bases; nucleotides not matched to a gene: 6. CDR3 length: 17 residues. CDR1 is LGHNA and CDR2 is YNFKEQ in the germline V gene.

In regard to this clonotype: One junction end disagrees with the germline gene, perhaps due to a read error. The chain is built from TRBV5-1 and TRBJ2-5; no firm D call. In germline, CDR1 is SGHRS, CDR2 YFSETQ. The CDR3 spans 16 residues. The CDR3 here is CASSLTAQRLQESQYF. The CDR3 nucleotides read TGCGCCAGCAGCTTGACTGCACAGCGACTCCAAGAGTCCCAGTACTTC.

This chain joins TRBV7-9 and TRBJ1-2; D not resolved. From germline, CDR1 is SEHNR and CDR2 FQNEAQ (reference sequence). The CDR3 totals 15 residues. V lost 1 base, J lost 5 bases, and 14 bases lay in between. The CDR3 DNA follows: TGTGCCAGCAGCTTAGAACCTTTCAAGATATATGGCTACACCTTC. This gives the protein CASSLEPFKIYGYTF.

This chain uses TRBV14 with TRBJ1-2; D is unresolved. Germline V CDR1 and CDR2: SGHDN, FVKESK. Trimming pared 3 bases from V and 1 base from J, leaving 9 bases between. The CDR3 contains 14 residues. The CDR3 nucleotides read TGTGCCAGCAGCCAGCAGACTTATAACTATGGCTACACCTTC. It codes for CASSQQTYNYGYTF.

This chain links TRBV5-6 with TRBJ2-7; D call uncertain. The CDR3 covers 14 residues. CDR1 is SGHDT, CDR2 YYEEEE, per germline. Trimming pared 0 bases from V and 9 bases from J, leaving 16 bases between. CDR3 DNA sequence: TGTGCCAGCAGCTTGGCGTCCAGGCCGCGGTGGCAGTACTTC. This encodes CASSLASRPRWQYF.

This clonotype was seen more than once but under ten times. The CDR3 DNA reads as TGTGCCAGCAGTTTCGCGGGAGGGGGAGATACGCAGTATTTT. It codes for CASSFAGGGDTQYF. The chain carries TRBV12-3 or TRBV12-4 and TRBJ2-3; TRBD2 agrees at 9 bases. This CDR3 region has 14 residues. Germline trimming cut 3 bases from V and 5 bases from J; bases unmatched to any gene: 3.

This clonotype was seen a handful of times. The rearrangement links TRBV7-9 to TRBJ1-1; D perhaps matches TRBD1 (5 bases). The germline V and J ends were trimmed by 0 bases and 0 bases, with 29 bases remaining between them. Germline V gene lookup returns CDR1 SEHNR and CDR2 FQNEAQ (reference sequence). The CDR3 runs to 22 residues. As DNA, the CDR3 is TGTGCCAGCAGCTTAGCGTTAACCCGGGACCCAAGGTCGGGGGATATGAACACTGAAGCTTTCTTT. Its protein product is CASSLALTRDPRSGDMNTEAFF. The full variable domain, in which reference TRBV7-9 and TRBJ1-1 provide the parts outside the CDR3, is DTGVSQNPRHKITKRGQNVTFRCDPISEHNRLYWYRQTLGQGPEFLTYFQNEAQLEKSRLLSDRFSAERPKGSFSTLEIQRTEQGDSAMYLCASSLALTRDPRSGDMNTEAFFGQGTRLTVV.

Comment on this clonotype: A junction end diverges from the germline sequence, so it may reflect a read error. The genes are TRBV19 and TRBJ1-5; D uncertain. Germline CDR1 and CDR2: LNHDA and SQIVND (reference sequence). This CDR3 region has 14 residues. CDR3 DNA: TGTGCCAGTAGTATGGGAGGGCACAATCATCCCCAGCATTTT. This translates into CASSMGGHNHPQHF.

In the case of this clonotype: A read error is possible here, since a much larger clone lies one base away. DNA for the CDR3: TGTGCCAGCAGCTGGCCGGGTGAAAAACTGTTTTTT. This codes for CASSWPGEKLFF. V usage is TRBV5-4 and J usage is TRBJ1-4, with D unresolved. The V gene's germline CDR1 is SGHNT and CDR2 YYREEE (reference sequence). The CDR3 is 12 amino acids. V was cut by 3 bases and J by 7 bases, with 7 bases left in between.

Concerning this clonotype: This may stem from a read error, because a much larger clone lies one nucleotide away. The CDR3 bases are TGTGCCAGCAGTTCAGGGGGAGGGAATGAGCAGTTCTTC. Translating it yields CASSSGGGNEQFF. The chain is built from TRBV12-3 or TRBV12-4 and TRBJ2-1, with D perhaps given as TRBD1 or TRBD2 (7 bases each). Trimming shortened V by 4 bases and J by 7 bases, and 11 bases separated the two germline ends. The CDR3 spans 13 residues.

In the case of this clonotype: Being one base from a much bigger clone, this may be a read error. J is TRBJ2-3 and V is TRBV12-3 or TRBV12-4; maybe TRBD2 (7 bases). V shed 5 bases and J shed 2 bases, with 14 bases lying between them. The CDR3 is 15 amino acids. The CDR3 DNA is TGTGCCAGCAGTCCGGGGGGCTACGACACAGATACGCAGTATTTT. Translated: CASSPGGYDTDTQYF.

The V call is TRBV19, the J call TRBJ1-2; unclear D gene. V was trimmed by 10 bases and J by 1 base, leaving 7 bases between them. CDR3 length: 11 amino acids. Germline values: CDR1 LNHDA, CDR2 SQIVND (reference sequence). The CDR3 reads CATDYNYGYTF. The CDR3 DNA is TGTGCCACCGACTATAACTATGGCTACACCTTC.

The chain joins TRBV7-6 to TRBJ1-5; D gene ambiguous. The V end lost 0 bases, the J end lost 2 bases, and 11 bases lay between the germline ends. CDR3 length equals 16 residues. The germline V gene has CDR1 SGHVS and CDR2 FNYEAQ. This CDR3 is CASSLAGKVGNQPQHF. The CDR3 nucleotides are TGTGCCAGCAGCTTAGCGGGCAAGGTTGGCAATCAGCCCCAGCATTTT.

The chain employs TRBV5-1 and TRBJ2-3; unclear D gene. The CDR3 contains 13 residues. Germline CDR1 and CDR2: SGHRS and YFSETQ. The V gene lost 7 bases and the J gene lost 2 bases, with 11 bases spanning the gap. CDR3: CASLDEYTDTQYF. Written as DNA, the CDR3 is TGCGCCAGCCTCGACGAGTACACAGATACGCAGTATTTT.

This chain links TRBV5-6 with TRBJ2-7; 8 nucleotides line up with TRBD2. Germline V gene sequence: CDR1 SGHDT, CDR2 YYEEEE. The CDR3 runs 14 residues. V shed 7 bases and J 4 bases; nucleotides not matched to a gene: 10. The CDR3 region has the DNA TGTGCCAGCCATCTCAGCGGGAGTAGGTACGAGCAGTACTTC. Amino acids: CASHLSGSRYEQYF.

V is TRBV5-1 and J is TRBJ2-7; 7 bases agree with TRBD2. J gave up 2 bases and V 3 bases, and 8 bases lay outside the gene matches. From germline, CDR1 is SGHRS and CDR2 YFSETQ. The CDR3 spans 15 residues. CDR3 in amino acids: CASSYAPGLTYEQYF. The DNA of the CDR3 is TGCGCCAGCAGCTACGCTCCGGGACTAACCTACGAGCAGTACTTC.